This is a list of T cell receptor beta chains from one sample in a study of tumour-infiltrating T cells in Burkitt lymphoma. The repertoire was sequenced with immunoSEQ multiplex PCR; TCRdb's copy has only in-frame clones and lacks some. The data contain about 3,300 clones, 13% of them seen just once; the ten biggest clones take up 7% to 8%. Sequencing was carried out using tumor tissue. These receptor sequences come from a human donor with Burkitt lymphoma. Both conserved end residues are part of each CDR3. Each record gives: V gene, D gene, clone size, J gene, CDR3 DNA, CDR3 protein. A D gene is named only where the DNA matches it firmly. Size values are once, few and many counts, or a class for expanded clones, and some rows have none.

TRBV6-4	-	-	TRBJ2-7	TGTGCCAGCAGTGTAGGATACGAGCAGTACTTC	CASSVGYEQYF
TRBV7-2	-	-	TRBJ2-1	TGTGCCAGCAGAAGGGGGGAGCAGTTCTTC	CASRRGEQFF
TRBV7-7	TRBD2	few	TRBJ2-5	TGTGCTAGCAGGCCGGGACTAGCGGGGGGACAAGAGACCCAGTACTTC	CASRPGLAGGQETQYF
TRBV20-1	-	few	TRBJ1-4	TGCAGTGTGCAGCGAGAAAAACTGTTTTTT	CSVQREKLFF
TRBV30	TRBD1	-	TRBJ2-3	TGTGCCTGGAGTGTACAAGGACAGGGGGCGGATACGCAGTATTTT	CAWSVQGQGADTQYF
TRBV7-3	-	few	TRBJ1-1	TGTGCCAGCAGCCCCATGGGCAGTGTTGAAGCTTTCTTT	CASSPMGSVEAFF
TRBV4-2	-	-	TRBJ1-5	TGTGCCAGCAGCCCAGGAAACCTAACAGGACTTAGCAATCAGCCCCAGCATTTT	CASSPGNLTGLSNQPQHF
TRBV6-6	-	few	TRBJ1-2	TGTGCCAGCAGTTACGGGTCGGATTCTATAGGCTACACCTTC	CASSYGSDSIGYTF
TRBV12-5	-	few	TRBJ1-4	TGTGCTAGTGGTTTGTTTCGGAAGGGAGAGGAAAAACTGTTTTTT	CASGLFRKGEEKLFF
TRBV7-2	-	-	TRBJ2-1	TGTGCCAGCAGCGACCGGGACGGGACGAGCTCCTACAATGAGCAGTTCTTC	CASSDRDGTSSYNEQFF
TRBV7-8	-	-	TRBJ2-7	TGTGCCAGCAGCTTAGCTGTCCGGGACTACGAGCAGTACTTC	CASSLAVRDYEQYF
TRBV6-5	-	-	TRBJ2-1	TGTGCTACCAGTAAGGGGGGGTACAATGAGCAGTTCTTC	CATSKGGYNEQFF